This note documents a single T cell receptor beta chain sequence. Antigen unknown. A quantity of about 0.45 to 1 ug RNA underwent reverse transcription using random hexamers. Using its own MiXCR run on the immunoSEQ multiplex PCR reads, TCRdb lists one record per CDR3 protein. The sample records over 150,000 distinct CDR3 sequences, 93% being singletons. This entry comes from a study of CD8 T cells in Susac syndrome. Study results and limitations: TCR sequencing and HLA analysis covered a relatively small number of individuals.

TCR beta was sequenced from blood CD8+ and CD4+ T cells. The authors negatively isolated CD8+ and CD4+ T cells and FACS-enriched TEMRA cells. This CDR3 contains 13 residues. The V end lost 0 bases, the J end lost 5 bases, and 6 bases lay between the germline ends. The V gene's germline CDR1 is LNHNV and CDR2 YYDKDF (reference sequence). Sequencing was carried out using CD4+ T cells from PBMCs. The chain carries TRBV15 and TRBJ2-3; D gene unclear. The sequence came from a human donor with multiple sclerosis. The CDR3 DNA reads TGTGCCACCAGCAGAGATCCTCAAGATACGCAGTATTTT. This gives the protein CATSRDPQDTQYF.